Listed here are 27 T cell receptor beta chains from one sample, sequenced in a study of Graves' ophthalmopathy and Graves' hyperthyroidism. The TCR beta CDR3 regions underwent amplification from RNA transcripts. The authors performed first-round RT-PCR with HTBI primers and then a second-round multiplex PCR. TCRdb re-derived calls from the multiplex PCR reads in MiXCR, one entry per CDR3 protein. The sample has about 220,000 distinct CDR3 sequences; 20% to 25% are singletons. Source material: peripheral blood. Receptors were obtained from a woman aged 45-65 years with Graves' ophthalmopathy.

This clonotype was counted many times. The chain uses TRBV30 and TRBJ1-5, with a possible D match to TRBD1 (6 bases). Per the germline V gene, CDR1 is GTSNPN and CDR2 is SVGIG (reference sequence). CDR3 length: 13 amino acids. V was pared by 5 bases and J by 4 bases, with 12 bases between. The chain's CDR3 is CAWATGWNQPQHF. The DNA of the CDR3 is TGTGCCTGGGCTACAGGGTGGAATCAGCCCCAGCATTTT.

This clonotype occurred many times. CDR3 residues: CASSFTGSEQYF. CDR3 sequence (DNA): TGTGCCAGCAGTTTTACAGGGAGCGAGCAGTACTTC. The chain couples TRBV6-5 to TRBJ2-7; a possible D gene is TRBD1 (6 bases). CDR3 length equals 12 residues. Between the trimmed V and J ends, which lost 4 bases and 6 bases, there was a span of 10 bases. Germline assignment: CDR1 MNHEY and CDR2 SVGAGI.

The CDR3 nucleotides are TGTGCCAGCCAACAGGGGGAAGCTTTCTTT. Its translation: CASQQGEAFF. J is TRBJ1-1 and V is TRBV2, with 7 bases identical to TRBD1. The CDR3 is made up of 10 amino acids. The ends lost 8 bases at V and 8 bases at J; junction bases unmatched: 2. Germline assignment: CDR1 SNHLY and CDR2 FYNNEI.

This clonotype was found many times. The gene calls are TRBV12-3 or TRBV12-4 and TRBJ1-2; D is unresolved. The V end was cut by 2 bases, the J end by 8 bases, with 18 bases between. This CDR3 contains 15 residues. CDR3: CASSLSSGGKRGYTF. The DNA for the CDR3 is TGTGCCAGCAGTTTATCCAGTGGCGGGAAGCGGGGCTACACCTTC.

This clonotype has a count of ten or more. The chain links TRBV6-5 to TRBJ2-3; D call uncertain. From germline, CDR1 is MNHEY and CDR2 SVGAGI. Deletions cut 2 bases from V and 0 bases from J, with 6 bases between. The CDR3 has 14 amino acids. CDR3 coding DNA: TGTGCCAGCAGTTACCGGGCTAGCACAGATACGCAGTATTTT. Its protein is CASSYRASTDTQYF.

This clonotype has at least ten counts. As DNA, the CDR3 is TGCAGTGCTAGAGCCAATTCGGGGGCAGTTTGGCAGTACTTC. Translation gives CSARANSGAVWQYF. The V and J genes are TRBV20-1 and TRBJ2-7; D might be TRBD1 or TRBD2, each matching 6 bases. Germline CDR1 and CDR2: DFQATT and SNEGSKA (reference sequence). The CDR3 consists of 14 residues. V lost 1 base to trimming and J lost 9 bases, with 19 bases between them.

This clonotype has ten or more counts. The chain employs TRBV10-3 and TRBJ1-5; unclear D gene. The CDR3 is made up of 12 amino acids. The V end lost 4 bases, the J end lost 4 bases, and 5 bases lay between the germline ends. CDR1 ENHRY and CDR2 SYGVKD come from the germline V gene. The CDR3 DNA is TGTGCCATCAGTGCGTCTAATCAGCCCCAGCATTTT. This translates into CAISASNQPQHF.

The chain is built from TRBV20-1 and TRBJ1-2, with a weak D call TRBD1 (6 bases). Deletions cut 1 base from V and 4 bases from J, with 10 bases between. Per germline, CDR1 DFQATT and CDR2 SNEGSKA (reference sequence). This CDR3 is built from 13 residues. The CDR3 region is CSARGDRIYGYTF. The CDR3 region has the DNA TGCAGTGCTAGAGGTGACAGGATCTATGGCTACACCTTC.

This chain links TRBV29-1 with TRBJ2-7; weak D call: TRBD2 (6 bases). CDR1 is SQVTM, CDR2 ANQGSEA, per germline. Trimming took 3 bases from V and 5 from J, leaving 20 bases between them. CDR3 size: 15 residues. The CDR3: CSVEGEGGKFDEQYF. The CDR3, as DNA: TGCAGCGTTGAGGGAGAGGGCGGGAAGTTTGACGAGCAGTACTTC.

This clonotype was counted ten times or more. This rearrangement joins TRBV2 to TRBJ2-2; possibly TRBD1 for D (5 bases). The CDR3 is made up of 17 amino acids. The V end was cut by 1 base, the J end by 0 bases, with 12 bases between. Germline V gives CDR1 SNHLY, CDR2 FYNNEI. The CDR3 protein is CASSEDGAGPNTGELFF. The CDR3 region has the DNA TGTGCCAGCAGTGAAGATGGAGCAGGGCCGAACACCGGGGAGCTGTTTTTT.

The table lists this clonotype with many counts. The CDR3 DNA reads as TGTGCCAGCGGACGGGGAGTCACCTCCTACGAGCAGTACTTC. It translates to CASGRGVTSYEQYF. The chain links TRBV6-5 to TRBJ2-7; TRBD2 is a possible D gene (5 bases). Germline lookup yields CDR1 MNHEY and CDR2 SVGAGI. V lost 8 bases, J lost 0 bases, and 14 bases lay in between. This CDR3 region has 14 residues.

The CDR3 spells CASSFSSAGDEQYF. DNA of the CDR3: TGTGCCAGCAGTTTTTCGAGTGCAGGCGACGAGCAGTACTTC. The chain has TRBV28 and TRBJ2-7; D is ambiguous. Germline V gene sequence: CDR1 MDHEN, CDR2 SYDVKM. This CDR3 is built from 14 residues. Trimming left V 3 bases short and J 5 bases short, with 14 bases between.

The chain joins TRBV25-1 to TRBJ1-1; D ambiguous. The CDR3 runs 13 residues. Trimming removed 1 base at V and 0 bases at J, with 3 bases between. The germline gives CDR1 MGHDK, CDR2 SYGVNS. CDR3 loop: CASSELLNTEAFF. Written as DNA, the CDR3 is TGTGCCAGCAGTGAATTGCTGAACACTGAAGCTTTCTTT.

This clonotype has at least ten counts. The chain has TRBV19 and TRBJ2-5; 8 bases match TRBD2. The CDR3 has 13 amino acids. J lost 7 bases, V lost 5 bases, and 6 bases had no gene match. Germline V gene data show CDR1 as LNHDA and CDR2 as SQIVND (reference sequence). This chain's CDR3 is CASSLREDGTQYF. The CDR3 nucleotides read TGTGCCAGTAGTTTGCGGGAGGACGGGACCCAGTACTTC. Based on the CDR3 plus reference TRBV19 and TRBJ2-5, the full variable domain is DGGITQSPKYLFRKEGQNVTLSCEQNLNHDAMYWYRQDPGQGLRLIYYSQIVNDFQKGDIAEGYSVSREKKESFPLTVTSAQKNPTAFYLCASSLREDGTQYFGPGTRLLVL.

This clonotype was picked up many times. The J gene is TRBJ2-7, the V gene TRBV15, with TRBD1 identical over 9 bases. In germline, CDR1 is LNHNV, CDR2 YYDKDF (reference sequence). With V trimmed by 1 base and J by 2 bases, 3 bases remained unmatched. The CDR3 covers 15 residues. The CDR3 DNA follows: TGTGCCACCAGCAGAGGCGGGACAGGGACCTACGAGCAGTACTTC. Translation gives CATSRGGTGTYEQYF.

This clonotype appeared many times. The genes are TRBV6-1 and TRBJ2-3; D possibly corresponds to TRBD1 (5 bases). Germline V gene sequence: CDR1 MNHNS, CDR2 SASEGT. This CDR3 has 13 residues. Trimming pared 5 bases from V and 4 bases from J, leaving 10 bases between. Here the CDR3 DNA reads TGTGCCAGCAGTACGCAGGGCGCAGATACGCAGTATTTT. Amino acid sequence: CASSTQGADTQYF.

The chain uses TRBV5-1 and TRBJ2-7; 10 bases match TRBD2. The CDR3 loop spans 16 amino acids. V shed 4 bases, J shed 0 bases, and the junction held 7 bases outside the gene matches. The germline gives CDR1 SGHRS, CDR2 YFSETQ. The CDR3 DNA is TGCGCCAGCAGCGGAACTAGCGGGGCCCCCTCCTACGAGCAGTACTTC. Amino acids: CASSGTSGAPSYEQYF. Looking up the rest from reference TRBV5-1 and TRBJ2-7 gives the full variable domain: KAGVTQTPRYLIKTRGQQVTLSCSPISGHRSVSWYQQTPGQGLQFLFEYFSETQRNKGNFPGRFSGRQFSNSRSEMNVSTLELGDSALYLCASSGTSGAPSYEQYFGPGTRLTVT.

This clonotype appeared many times. This chain connects TRBV12-3 or TRBV12-4 to TRBJ1-1; 10 bases fit TRBD1. J gave up 2 bases and V 2 bases, and 8 bases lay outside the gene matches. This CDR3 comprises 17 residues. Here the CDR3 DNA reads TGTGCCAGCAGTTTAAAGAGGGACAGGGGCTCTAACACTGAAGCTTTCTTT. Residues: CASSLKRDRGSNTEAFF.

As regards this clonotype: A single base separates this from a much larger clone, so it may be a read error. The rearrangement links TRBV4-2 to TRBJ1-1, with D unclear. Germline CDR1 reads LGHNA; CDR2 reads YNFKEQ. The germline V and J ends were trimmed by 6 bases and 5 bases, with 19 bases remaining between them. This CDR3 region has 15 residues. CDR3 amino acids: CASSLSTVPGTEAFF. The CDR3 coding sequence is TGTGCCAGCAGTCTATCCACAGTCCCGGGGACTGAAGCTTTCTTT.

This clonotype was counted ten times or more. The gene calls are TRBV12-3 or TRBV12-4 and TRBJ1-5, with TRBD1 matching over 7 bases. With V trimmed by 6 bases and J by 7 bases, 12 bases remained unmatched. The CDR3 has 15 amino acids. Here the CDR3 DNA reads TGTGCCAGCAGGGATACTGACAGGGAGGAACAGCCCCAGCATTTT. It yields the protein CASRDTDREEQPQHF.

In its sample, this clonotype was seen many times. CDR3 in amino acids: CSAQLWLASEAFF. CDR3 in DNA: TGCAGCGCCCAGTTGTGGCTGGCATCTGAAGCTTTCTTT. The rearrangement joins TRBV29-1 to TRBJ1-1; D gene unclear. Per the germline V gene, CDR1 is SQVTM and CDR2 is ANQGSEA. The V end lost 7 bases, the J end lost 6 bases, and 18 bases lay between the germline ends. CDR3 length: 13 amino acids.

V is TRBV28 and J is TRBJ1-1; TRBD1 might be the D (5 bases). The CDR3 length is 14 residues. Germline CDR1 MDHEN, CDR2 SYDVKM. V gave up 4 bases and J gave up 0 bases, with 9 bases separating them. As DNA, the CDR3 is TGTGCCAGCAGTTCCGACAGAATGAACACTGAAGCTTTCTTT. Amino acids: CASSSDRMNTEAFF. Using reference TRBV28 and TRBJ1-1 for the parts outside the CDR3, the full variable domain is DVKVTQSSRYLVKRTGEKVFLECVQDMDHENMFWYRQDPGLGLRLIYFSYDVKMKEKGDIPEGYSVSREKKERFSLILESASTNQTSMYLCASSSDRMNTEAFFGQGTRLTVV.

There are many counts of this clonotype. The genes are TRBV24-1 and TRBJ2-5; D gene ambiguous. The CDR3 spans 13 residues. Germline CDR1 is KGHDR and CDR2 is SFDVKD. V was cut by 4 bases and J by 5 bases, with 10 bases left in between. CDR3 bases: TGTGCCACCAGTGAGGGTTCGCGGGAGACCCAGTACTTC. It translates to CATSEGSRETQYF.

This clonotype was seen ten or more times. This chain uses TRBV7-9 with TRBJ2-5, with D tentatively TRBD1 (6 bases). This CDR3 is 15 amino acids long. The V end was cut by 7 bases, the J end by 4 bases, with 19 bases between. CDR1 is SEHNR and CDR2 is FQNEAQ in the germline V gene (reference sequence). CDR3 bases: TGTGCCAGCACCGTTTTAATACAGGGCTCAGAGACCCAGTACTTC. It codes for CASTVLIQGSETQYF.

This clonotype came up many times. Its ends do not fully match the called genes, so a read error is possible. The V call is TRBV7-9, the J call TRBJ1-1; tentative D call: TRBD1 (6 bases). The germline V gene encodes CDR1 SEHNR and CDR2 FQNEAQ (reference sequence). There are 11 residues in the CDR3. CDR3 DNA: TGTGCCAGCAGCCCAGGGGTGCCCGTGTACTTT. It specifies CASSPGVPVYF. Combining the CDR3 with reference TRBV7-9 and TRBJ1-1 gives the whole variable domain DTGVSQNPRHKITKRGQNVTFRCDPISEHNRLYWYRQTLGQGPEFLTYFQNEAQLEKSRLLSDRFSAERPKGSFSTLEIQRTEQGDSAMYLCASSPGVPVYFGQGTRLTVV.

The table lists this clonotype with a few counts. The chain has TRBV7-8 and TRBJ2-7, with 7 bases matching TRBD2. The CDR3 length is 15 residues. V dropped 5 bases and J dropped 3; count of bases not matched to a gene: 10. Germline lookup yields CDR1 SGHVS and CDR2 FQNEAQ. Here the CDR3 DNA reads TGTGCCAGCAGCCCACCCGGGGCTAGCGGCTACGAGCAGTACTTC. Protein sequence: CASSPPGASGYEQYF.

This clonotype was counted at least ten times. A read error may be the cause here, since a much bigger clone is one base away. The chain has TRBV12-5 and TRBJ1-5; D remains unclear. The CDR3 covers 14 residues. Trimming pared 3 bases from V and 2 bases from J, leaving 8 bases between. Germline V gives CDR1 LGHNT, CDR2 FRNRAP. The DNA for the CDR3 is TGTGCTAGTGGTTTCAGCCTGGGCAATCAGCCCCAGCATTTT. It codes for CASGFSLGNQPQHF.